This TCR beta chain was sequenced during a study of cytomegalovirus exposure and HLA in healthy donors. At the level of the study: Unique TCRs from HLA-typed donors, roughly 87 million of them, were held in an early data release. Study-level findings and limits: Many donors carried some public TCRs, although rarity characterized most TCR sequences.

From germline, CDR1 is SGHDT and CDR2 YYEEEE. With 2 bases removed from V and 0 bases from J, the gap between germline ends came to 17 bases. The CDR3 consists of 17 residues. This clone was seen only a few times. The antigen remains unidentified. PCR used 60 Vbeta primers and 13 Jbeta primers. Here immunoSEQ multiplex PCR was the method, and the copy in TCRdb shows in-frame clones only, minus some. The data hold more than 100,000 clones, with around 61% observed a single time. The clonotype originates from a woman in her forties or fifties in good health and CMV-seronegative. The chain employs TRBV5-6 and TRBJ1-2; D may be TRBD1 (6 bases). The specimen sequenced was PBMCs. CDR3 nucleotides: TGTGCCAGCAGCTTAATAAAGATGGGGACAACTAACTATGGCTACACCTTC. Residues: CASSLIKMGTTNYGYTF. Complete variable domain (other parts from reference TRBV5-6 and TRBJ1-2): DAGVTQSPTHLIKTRGQQVTLRCSPKSGHDTVSWYQQALGQGPQFIFQYYEEEERQRGNFPDRFSGHQFPNYSSELNVNALLLGDSALYLCASSLIKMGTTNYGYTFGSGTRLTVV.